This TCR beta chain originates from a study of Ad26.COV2.S vaccination and SARS-CoV-2 variants. V lost 4 bases and J lost 10, with 17 bases in between. The germline gives CDR1 SEHNR, CDR2 FQNEAQ (reference sequence). The length of the CDR3 is 15 residues. Indicated treatment: around 19 received Ad26.COV2.S at low or high dose, single or two shots; about 5 received placebo; per-sample allocation not given. The samples were gathered on day 63 after the first injection of vaccine or placebo. The assay was immunoSEQ multiplex PCR, and TCRdb's table has in-frame clones only and misses some. The sample lists approximately 460,000 clones, roughly nine tenths occurring once.

The receptor was derived from a person aged 18 to 65 who received the Ad26.COV2.S COVID-19 vaccine or a placebo. This chain connects TRBV7-9 to TRBJ1-6; tentative D call: TRBD1 (6 bases). The material was peripheral blood, obtained in a trial of Ad26.COV2.S vaccine versus placebo. The DNA for the CDR3 is TGTGCCAGCAGCTCTGGACAGCCGATGGGGTCACCCCTCCACTTT. Translated, it gives CASSSGQPMGSPLHF.